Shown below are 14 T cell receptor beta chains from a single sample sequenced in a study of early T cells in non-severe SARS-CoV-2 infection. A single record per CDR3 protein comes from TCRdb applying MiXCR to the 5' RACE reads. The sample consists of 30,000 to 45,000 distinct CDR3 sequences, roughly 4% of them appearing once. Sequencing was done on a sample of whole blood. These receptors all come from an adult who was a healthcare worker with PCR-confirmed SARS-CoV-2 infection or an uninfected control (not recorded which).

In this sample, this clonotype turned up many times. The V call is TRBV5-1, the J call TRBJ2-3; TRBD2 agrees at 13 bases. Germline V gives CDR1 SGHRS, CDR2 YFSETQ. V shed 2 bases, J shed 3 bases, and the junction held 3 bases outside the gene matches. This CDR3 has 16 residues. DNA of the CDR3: TGCGCCAGCAGCTTCGGGACTAGCGGGACGACAGATACGCAGTATTTT. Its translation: CASSFGTSGTTDTQYF.

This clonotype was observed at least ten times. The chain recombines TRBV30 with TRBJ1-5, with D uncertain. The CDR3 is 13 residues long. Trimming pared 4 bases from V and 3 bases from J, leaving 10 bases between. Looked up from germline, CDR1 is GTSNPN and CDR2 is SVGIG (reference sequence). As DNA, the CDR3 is TGTGCCTGGACTCGCGGATACAATCAGCCCCAGCATTTT. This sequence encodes CAWTRGYNQPQHF.

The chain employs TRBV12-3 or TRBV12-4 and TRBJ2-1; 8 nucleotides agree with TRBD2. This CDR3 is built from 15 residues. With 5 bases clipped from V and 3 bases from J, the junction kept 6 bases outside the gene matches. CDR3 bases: TGTGCCAGCAGTGGGGGGCGGGAGGACTACAATGAGCAGTTCTTC. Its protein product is CASSGGREDYNEQFF.

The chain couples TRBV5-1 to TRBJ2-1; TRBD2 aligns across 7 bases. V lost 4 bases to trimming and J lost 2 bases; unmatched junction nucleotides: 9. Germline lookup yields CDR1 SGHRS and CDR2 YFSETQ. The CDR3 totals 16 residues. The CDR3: CASSPVASGAYNEQFF. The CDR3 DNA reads TGCGCCAGCAGCCCGGTTGCTAGCGGAGCCTACAATGAGCAGTTCTTC.

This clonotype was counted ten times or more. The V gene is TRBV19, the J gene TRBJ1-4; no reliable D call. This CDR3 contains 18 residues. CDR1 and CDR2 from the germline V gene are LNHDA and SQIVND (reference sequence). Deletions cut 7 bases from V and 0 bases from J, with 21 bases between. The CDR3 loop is CASIRNAGILATNEKLFF. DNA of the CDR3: TGTGCCAGTATTCGTAATGCGGGGATCTTAGCAACTAATGAAAAACTGTTTTTT.

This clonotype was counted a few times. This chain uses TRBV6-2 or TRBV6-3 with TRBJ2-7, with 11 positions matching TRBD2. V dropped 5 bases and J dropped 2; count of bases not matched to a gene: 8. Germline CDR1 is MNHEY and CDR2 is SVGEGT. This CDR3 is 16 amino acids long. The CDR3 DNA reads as TGTGCCAGCAGTCGCACCGGGACTAGCGGACCCTACGAGCAGTACGTC. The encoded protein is CASSRTGTSGPYEQYV.

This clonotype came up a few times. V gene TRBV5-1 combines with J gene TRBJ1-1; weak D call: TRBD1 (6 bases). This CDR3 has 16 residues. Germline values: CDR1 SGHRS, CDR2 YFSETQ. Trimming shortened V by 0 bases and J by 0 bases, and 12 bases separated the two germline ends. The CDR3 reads CASSLAQGRVNTEAFF. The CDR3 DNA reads TGCGCCAGCAGCTTGGCCCAGGGGAGAGTGAACACTGAAGCTTTCTTT. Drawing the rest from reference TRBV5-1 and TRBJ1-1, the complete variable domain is KAGVTQTPRYLIKTRGQQVTLSCSPISGHRSVSWYQQTPGQGLQFLFEYFSETQRNKGNFPGRFSGRQFSNSRSEMNVSTLELGDSALYLCASSLAQGRVNTEAFFGQGTRLTVV.

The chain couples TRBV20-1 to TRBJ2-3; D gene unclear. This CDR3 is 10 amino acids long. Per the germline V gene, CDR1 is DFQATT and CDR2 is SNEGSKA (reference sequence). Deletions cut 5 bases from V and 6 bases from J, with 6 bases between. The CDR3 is CSAQVDTQYF. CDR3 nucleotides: TGCAGTGCTCAGGTGGATACGCAGTATTTT.

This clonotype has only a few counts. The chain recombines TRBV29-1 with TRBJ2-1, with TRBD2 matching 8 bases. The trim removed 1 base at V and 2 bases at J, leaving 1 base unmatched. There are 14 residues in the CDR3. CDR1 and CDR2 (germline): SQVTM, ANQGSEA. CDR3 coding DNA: TGCAGCGTTGAAGCGGGAGGGCCCTACAATGAGCAGTTCTTC. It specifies CSVEAGGPYNEQFF.

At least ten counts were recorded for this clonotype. The CDR3, as DNA: TGTGCCAGCAGCTTAGGCCTGGACACCTCGCCCCATTATGAGCAGTTCTTC. It specifies CASSLGLDTSPHYEQFF. This chain uses TRBV13 with TRBJ2-1; D perhaps matches TRBD1 (5 bases). CDR1 is PRHDT, CDR2 FYEKMQ, per germline (reference sequence). Trimming removed 0 bases at V and 8 bases at J, with 20 bases between. This CDR3 is built from 17 residues.

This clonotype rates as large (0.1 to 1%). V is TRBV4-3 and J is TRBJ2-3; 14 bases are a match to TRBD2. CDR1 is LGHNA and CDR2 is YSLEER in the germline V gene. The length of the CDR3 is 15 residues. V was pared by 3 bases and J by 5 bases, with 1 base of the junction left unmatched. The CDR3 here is CASSQTSGRGDTQYF. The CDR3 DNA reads TGCGCCAGCAGCCAGACTAGCGGGAGGGGAGATACGCAGTATTTT.

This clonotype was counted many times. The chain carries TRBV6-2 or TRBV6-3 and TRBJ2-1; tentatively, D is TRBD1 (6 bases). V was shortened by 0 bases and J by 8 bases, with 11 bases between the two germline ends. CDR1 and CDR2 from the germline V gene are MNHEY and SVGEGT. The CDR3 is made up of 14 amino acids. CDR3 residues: CASSYSVRGYEQFF. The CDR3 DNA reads TGTGCCAGCAGTTACTCGGTCAGGGGCTATGAGCAGTTCTTC.

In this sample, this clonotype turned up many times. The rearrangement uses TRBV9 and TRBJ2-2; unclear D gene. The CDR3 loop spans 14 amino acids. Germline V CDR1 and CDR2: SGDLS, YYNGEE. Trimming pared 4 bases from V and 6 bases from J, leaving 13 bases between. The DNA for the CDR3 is TGTGCCAGCAGCATATATAACGGTCCCGGGGAGCTGTTTTTT. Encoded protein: CASSIYNGPGELFF.

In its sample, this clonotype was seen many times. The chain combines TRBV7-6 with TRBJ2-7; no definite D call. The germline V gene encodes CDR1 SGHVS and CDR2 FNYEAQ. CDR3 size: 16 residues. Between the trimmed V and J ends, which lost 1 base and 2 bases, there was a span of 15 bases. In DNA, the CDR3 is TGTGCCAGCAGCTTAGTCGACGGGCTAGTTGCCTACGAGCAGTACTTC. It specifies CASSLVDGLVAYEQYF.